This T cell receptor (beta chain) originates from a study of T-cell reconstitution after alpha-beta-depleted transplantation in children. General study findings and limits: Several hundred expanded graft clones reportedly supplied alpha-beta T cells about two months after transplant. Most T-cell counts and diversity one year after the transplant came from T cells that were newly produced. Some patients' high day-60 TCRbeta diversity was traced to surviving recipient T cells and thymic progenitors.

This clonotype came up many times. The antigen is not known. The CDR3 contains 13 residues. Per germline, CDR1 SGHRS and CDR2 YFSETQ. The V and J ends lost 6 bases and 0 bases respectively, with 8 bases between them. Unique molecular identifiers were incorporated when the TCRbeta library was constructed. TCRdb used MiXCR to reprocess the PCR reads, holding one entry per CDR3 protein. The sample carries fewer than 350,000 distinct CDR3 sequences, roughly 7.8% recorded once. Sample: peripheral blood, taken 360 days after TCRalphabeta/CD19-depleted stem cell transplant. This rearrangement joins TRBV5-1 to TRBJ2-3, with TRBD2 as a possible D gene (6 bases). The clonotype was recovered from a female patient aged 2 to 10 who had a stem cell transplant for Fanconi anemia, so the T cells may come from the graft donor. In nucleotides, the CDR3 is TGCGCCAGCACAAGCGGGAGCACAGATACGCAGTATTTT. Its translation is CASTSGSTDTQYF.